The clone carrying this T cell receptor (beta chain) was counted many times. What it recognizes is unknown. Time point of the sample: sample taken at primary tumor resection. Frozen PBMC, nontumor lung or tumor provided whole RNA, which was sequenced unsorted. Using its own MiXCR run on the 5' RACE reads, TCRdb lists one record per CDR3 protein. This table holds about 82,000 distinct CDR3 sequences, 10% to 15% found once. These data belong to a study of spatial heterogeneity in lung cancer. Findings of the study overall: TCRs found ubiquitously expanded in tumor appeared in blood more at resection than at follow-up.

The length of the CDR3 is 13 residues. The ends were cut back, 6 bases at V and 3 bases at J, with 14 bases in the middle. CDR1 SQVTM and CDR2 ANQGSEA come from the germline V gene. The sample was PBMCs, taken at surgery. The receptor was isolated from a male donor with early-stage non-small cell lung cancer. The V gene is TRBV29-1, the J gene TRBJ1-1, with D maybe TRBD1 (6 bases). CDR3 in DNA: TGCAGCGTCGTTCTAAGACAGGACACTGAAGCTTTCTTT. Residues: CSVVLRQDTEAFF.